Listed below are T cell receptor beta chains from one sample, sequenced in a study of cytomegalovirus exposure and HLA in healthy donors. Data came from immunoSEQ multiplex PCR; TCRdb stores just in-frame clones and leaves some out. The sample carries 140,000 to 150,000 clones, around 72% recorded once. Sequencing was done on a sample of PBMCs. Source of these receptors: a man aged 35-49 years in good health and CMV-seronegative. The CDR3 runs from the conserved cysteine through the conserved F or W. The D gene is left open where the match is weak. Rows may omit the clone size; those that give it use once, few, many or a size class.

>few|TRBJ2-3|TRBV6-1|16|TRBD2
TGTGCCAGCAGTGTAGTGACTAGCGGGAGGCAGGATACGCAGTATTTT
CASSVVTSGRQDTQYF
>-|TRBJ1-5|TRBV19|13|-
TGTGCCAGTAGTTCCCTCGTAAATCAGCCCCAGCATTTT
CASSSLVNQPQHF
>many|TRBJ2-7|TRBV18|12|-
TGTGCCAGCTCACCAGGGAGGTCCGAGCAGTACTTC
CASSPGRSEQYF
>-|TRBJ2-5|TRBV10-3|14|TRBD2
TGTGCCATCAGTGAGTCGACTAGCGGGGAGACCCAGTACTTC
CAISESTSGETQYF
>-|TRBJ1-5|TRBV5-4|13|-
TGTGCCAGCAGGGCTGCGGTTAAACAGCCCCAGCATTTT
CASRAAVKQPQHF
>-|TRBJ1-6|TRBV7-2|15|TRBD1
TGTGCCAGCAGCCCATATAGACAGGGATATTCACCCCTCCACTTT
CASSPYRQGYSPLHF
>-|TRBJ2-5|TRBV6-1|13|-
TGTGCCAGCAGTGAAAGGGGATACGAGACCCAGTACTTC
CASSERGYETQYF
>-|TRBJ1-5|TRBV18|18|-
TGTGCCAGCTCACCACAGTTCATGGGGCTTACGAGCAATCAGCCCCAGCATTTT
CASSPQFMGLTSNQPQHF
>-|TRBJ2-1|TRBV28|15|TRBD2
TGTGCCAGCAGGTACCTAGCGGGATCGGCAAATGAGCAGTTCTTC
CASRYLAGSANEQFF
>few|TRBJ1-3|TRBV6-1|15|-
TGTGCCAGCAGAAACCTGGGGACATCTGGAAACACCATATATTTT
CASRNLGTSGNTIYF
>-|TRBJ2-7|TRBV19|13|-
TGTGCCAGTAGTAGCAGGGGACCCTACGAGCAGTACTTC
CASSSRGPYEQYF
>few|TRBJ1-1|TRBV6-5|13|-
TGTGCCAGCATGGACACCACGAACACTGAAGCTTTCTTT
CASMDTTNTEAFF
>-|TRBJ1-5|TRBV28|18|TRBD1
TGTGCCAGCAGTTTATACGGGGGCGGAAAGGACAGACAGGGGACCCAGCATTTT
CASSLYGGGKDRQGTQHF
>-|TRBJ2-1|TRBV9|17|TRBD2
TGTGCCAGCAGCGAGGGGGGCGGGACTAGCTCCTACAATGAGCAGTTCTTC
CASSEGGGTSSYNEQFF
>-|TRBJ1-6|TRBV10-3|14|TRBD1
TGTGCCATCAGCAGGGGGCGCGAGAATTCACCCCTCCACTTT
CAISRGRENSPLHF